These T cell receptor beta chains were read from a single sample in a study of blood T cell repertoires in COVID-19. Here immunoSEQ multiplex PCR was the method, and the copy in TCRdb shows in-frame clones only, minus some. The sample contains 250,000 to 400,000 clones, about nine tenths of which appear only once. Sequencing was done on a sample of peripheral blood. The source is a woman younger than 45 with COVID-19, enrolled during active disease. CDR3s include the opening cysteine and the closing phenylalanine or tryptophan. The order of the fields is V gene, J gene, CDR3 protein.

TRBV19,TRBJ1-5,CASSTMLGFNQPQHF
TRBV5-1,TRBJ2-5,CASSLKGPGETSGRAVETQYF
TRBV6-2/TRBV6-3,TRBJ1-2,CASSRLGQGDYGYTF
TRBV18,TRBJ2-3,CASSPNRVADTQYF
TRBV5-4,TRBJ2-7,CASSRDRSYEQYF
TRBV7-3,TRBJ2-1,CASSLLAGDSNEQFF
TRBV10-1,TRBJ1-4,CASSETGGEKLFF
TRBV9,TRBJ2-1,CASSVGDRVGAQFF
TRBV7-9,TRBJ2-2,CASSGVGTSGSGELFF
TRBV3-1/TRBV3-2,TRBJ1-2,CASSQDMGTGGYTF
TRBV3-1/TRBV3-2,TRBJ1-1,CASSNLDRNTEAFF
TRBV19,TRBJ1-5,CASSIGGTRVNQPQHF
TRBV28,TRBJ2-7,CASSSSTGSKYF
TRBV6-5,TRBJ1-2,CASSTVGQGKGGYTF
TRBV13,TRBJ1-2,CASSSWTAGSYGYTF